The text below deals with one T cell receptor beta chain. The CDR3 is 17 amino acids. Per germline, CDR1 ENHRY and CDR2 SYGVKD. The V end lost 0 bases, the J end lost 5 bases, and 16 bases lay between the germline ends. The data originate from a study of identical twins. One entry per CDR3 protein, called by TCRdb with MiXCR from the 5' RACE reads. Among about 520,000 distinct CDR3 sequences listed, roughly 21% were seen once. The sample also formed part of further work on T cells expressing NK-cell markers. Per that study: Sequenced donors, eight in total, included seven who were HCMV-seropositive and one who was seronegative.

The source material was CD4+ T cells sorted from blood. The chain recombines TRBV10-3 with TRBJ2-2; the D call may be TRBD1 or TRBD2 (6 bases each). The receptor was derived from a young woman in good health. CDR3 sequence reads: CAISESNPGARTGELFF. DNA for the CDR3: TGTGCCATCAGTGAGTCGAACCCGGGGGCACGGACCGGGGAGCTGTTTTTT.